The 21 T cell receptor beta chains presented below share a single source sample, sequenced in a study of blood T cell repertoires in COVID-19. The data were produced by immunoSEQ multiplex PCR, yet TCRdb's version contains in-frame clones alone and is incomplete. The table includes some 150,000 clones, 87% detected once. Material for sequencing was peripheral blood. These receptors all come from a woman aged 55 to 70 who had recovered from COVID-19.

The V gene is TRBV30, the J gene TRBJ1-1; the match to TRBD1 covers 7 bases. Trimming took 3 bases from V and 6 from J; bases not matched to a gene: 4. The CDR3 loop spans 12 amino acids. Germline assignment: CDR1 GTSNPN and CDR2 SVGIG (reference sequence). The CDR3 nucleotides are TGTGCCTGGAGGGACAGGACCTCTGAAGCTTTCTTT. Translating it yields CAWRDRTSEAFF.

The genes are TRBV5-1 and TRBJ1-6; 8 nucleotides align to TRBD1. This CDR3 comprises 16 residues. Unmatched junction bases numbered 8, after V lost 4 bases and J lost 5 bases. Looked up from germline, CDR1 is SGHRS and CDR2 is YFSETQ. CDR3 bases: TGCGCCAGCAGCCGCGACAGGGGAGGGAATAATTCACCCCTCCACTTT. This sequence encodes CASSRDRGGNNSPLHF.

This clone occurred once. V usage is TRBV2 and J usage is TRBJ1-6; TRBD1 matches at 12 bases. The germline V gene has CDR1 SNHLY and CDR2 FYNNEI. After removal of 6 bases from V and 7 bases from J, the junction contained 1 base not matched to a gene. The CDR3 sequence is 14 residues long. The CDR3 DNA reads as TGTGCCAGCAGCGGGACAGGGGGCAATTCACCCCTCCACTTT. Protein sequence: CASSGTGGNSPLHF.

This sequence joins TRBV6-6 and TRBJ1-6, with D possibly matching TRBD1 (5 bases). The germline gives CDR1 MNHNY, CDR2 SVGAGI (reference sequence). The CDR3 has 14 amino acids. The V and J ends lost 2 bases and 9 bases respectively, with 11 bases between them. The CDR3 protein is CASSYEGVGSPLHF. Written as DNA, the CDR3 is TGTGCCAGCAGTTACGAAGGGGTTGGTTCACCCCTCCACTTT.

The CDR3 bases are TGTGCCAGCAGCTTGGAAACAGGGGTGGTGGGGAATGAGCAGTTCTTC. It encodes CASSLETGVVGNEQFF. The V call is TRBV5-8, the J call TRBJ2-1; 7 bases are a match to TRBD1. Germline V CDR1 and CDR2: SGHTS, YDEGEE. This CDR3 is built from 16 residues. Trimming at V came to 0 bases and at J to 7 bases, leaving 10 bases not matched to a gene. The entire variable domain, with the rest obtained from reference TRBV5-8 and TRBJ2-1, is as follows: EAGVTQSPTHLIKTRGQQATLRCSPISGHTSVYWYQQALGLGLQFLLWYDEGEERNRGNFPPRFSGRQFPNYSSELNVNALELEDSALYLCASSLETGVVGNEQFFGPGTRLTVL.

Of note for this clone: The sample carries other DNA sequences with the same CDR3. The V gene is TRBV7-9, the J gene TRBJ2-1; 12 positions agree with TRBD2. The CDR3 spans 15 residues. The ends lost 3 bases at V and 6 bases at J; junction bases unmatched: 3. CDR1 is SEHNR and CDR2 is FQNEAQ in the germline V gene (reference sequence). The CDR3 DNA reads TGTGCCAGCAGCTTGACTAGCGGGGGATTCAATGAGCAGTTCTTC. This sequence encodes CASSLTSGGFNEQFF.

CDR3 nucleotides: TGTGCCAGTGGAATCACAGGGGGGAGGGCTGAAGCTTTCTTT. It is translated as CASGITGGRAEAFF. The chain has TRBV19 and TRBJ1-1, with 8 bases identical to TRBD1. J gave up 6 bases and V 8 bases, and 11 bases lay outside the gene matches. This CDR3 contains 14 residues. Germline values: CDR1 LNHDA, CDR2 SQIVND (reference sequence).

This rearrangement joins TRBV28 to TRBJ1-1; weak D call: TRBD1 (5 bases). Germline V gene lookup returns CDR1 MDHEN and CDR2 SYDVKM. The CDR3 totals 12 residues. Trimming shortened V by 2 bases and J by 8 bases, and 9 bases separated the two germline ends. In DNA form, the CDR3 reads TGTGCCAGCAGTTTACAGGGTGAAGAAGCTTTCTTT. Protein sequence: CASSLQGEEAFF.

V and J are TRBV27 and TRBJ2-1; 8 nucleotides agree with TRBD1. The CDR3 totals 15 residues. J was trimmed by 5 bases and V by 5 bases; bases with no gene match: 8. Germline V gives CDR1 MNHEY, CDR2 SMNVEV (reference sequence). As DNA, the CDR3 is TGTGCCAGCAGTCCCGGGACAGGAGGCAACAATGAGCAGTTCTTC. Protein sequence: CASSPGTGGNNEQFF.

V and J are TRBV5-1 and TRBJ2-3; 9 bases fit TRBD1. Germline V gene sequence: CDR1 SGHRS, CDR2 YFSETQ. The CDR3 runs 15 residues. The junction had 5 bases not matched to a gene; V was cut back by 4 bases and J by 2 bases. The CDR3 here is CASSPRQGDTDTQYF. The CDR3 bases are TGCGCCAGCAGCCCCCGACAGGGGGACACAGATACGCAGTATTTT.

By sample fraction, this clone is medium-sized. The CDR3 spells CASSLQYNEKLFF. DNA of the CDR3: TGTGCCAGCAGTTTACAGTATAATGAAAAACTGTTTTTT. V gene TRBV6-5 combines with J gene TRBJ1-4; D gene uncertain. Germline V gene data show CDR1 as MNHEY and CDR2 as SVGAGI. The CDR3 totals 13 residues. Trimming pared 4 bases from V and 4 bases from J, leaving 7 bases between.

The chain recombines TRBV2 with TRBJ1-5; tentatively, D is TRBD1 (5 bases). CDR1 and CDR2 from the germline V gene are SNHLY and FYNNEI. The CDR3 runs to 13 residues. V was shortened by 6 bases and J by 9 bases, with 15 bases between the two germline ends. The CDR3 reads CASRAGTLRPQHF. CDR3 in DNA: TGTGCCAGCAGAGCCGGGACTCTCAGGCCCCAGCATTTT.

V and J are TRBV5-1 and TRBJ2-7; 9 nucleotides agree with TRBD1. The CDR3 length is 13 residues. Trimming took 4 bases from V and 6 from J; bases not matched to a gene: 5. In germline, CDR1 is SGHRS, CDR2 YFSETQ. CDR3 DNA: TGCGCCAGCAGCATGGGACAGGGTTTCGAGCAGTACTTC. Its protein product is CASSMGQGFEQYF.

The chain uses TRBV5-1 and TRBJ1-5, with D tentatively TRBD1 (6 bases). Trimming removed 4 bases at V and 6 bases at J, with 14 bases between. The CDR3 runs 14 residues. Germline loops: CDR1 SGHRS, CDR2 YFSETQ. The CDR3 region is CASSPQGSSQPQHF. CDR3 nucleotide sequence: TGCGCCAGCAGCCCACAGGGATCCTCTCAGCCCCAGCATTTT.

Remarks on this clone: Other DNA sequences within the sample encode an identical CDR3. This rearrangement joins TRBV25-1 to TRBJ2-5; 8 bases match TRBD2. This CDR3 contains 14 residues. Per the germline V gene, CDR1 is MGHDK and CDR2 is SYGVNS. V shed 6 bases and J 1 base; nucleotides not matched to a gene: 4. The chain's CDR3 is CASSQRGGQETQYF. The CDR3 nucleotides read TGTGCCAGCAGCCAACGGGGGGGCCAAGAGACCCAGTACTTC.

The count of this clone is one. The genes are TRBV5-5 and TRBJ2-5, with 9 bases aligning to TRBD2. This CDR3 has 16 amino acids. Trimming at V came to 2 bases and at J to 2 bases, leaving 7 bases not matched to a gene. Germline CDR1 and CDR2: SGHKS and YYEKEE (reference sequence). In DNA form, the CDR3 reads TGTGCCAGCAGCTTAGGACAGGCGGGAGGGCAAGAGACCCAGTACTTC. Protein sequence: CASSLGQAGGQETQYF.

The table lists this clone with a few counts. The V and J genes are TRBV6-1 and TRBJ2-1; TRBD1 might be the D (6 bases). The CDR3 length is 16 residues. Trimming took 1 base from V and 4 from J, leaving 14 bases between them. Germline V gene data show CDR1 as MNHNS and CDR2 as SASEGT. The DNA for the CDR3 is TGTGCCAGCAGTGAAGTTCGGACAGTCCCGTACAATGAGCAGTTCTTC. Residues: CASSEVRTVPYNEQFF.

This clone has a single count. The chain combines TRBV18 with TRBJ1-6; D gene unclear. This CDR3 is 14 amino acids long. V shed 3 bases and J shed 5 bases, with 8 bases lying between them. The germline V gene encodes CDR1 KGHSH and CDR2 LQKENI. CDR3 residues: CASSPSGNNSPLHF. The CDR3 DNA reads TGTGCCAGCTCACCTTCGGGGAATAATTCACCCCTCCACTTT.

The chain carries TRBV28 and TRBJ2-6; D might be TRBD1 (5 bases). This CDR3 is 13 amino acids long. The germline CDR1 and CDR2 sequences are MDHEN and SYDVKM. V lost 8 bases and J lost 2, with 7 bases in between. The CDR3 DNA follows: TGTGCCAGCGGGGCACCTGGGGCCAACGTCCTGACTTTC. The encoded protein is CASGAPGANVLTF. Full variable domain (remainder filled in from reference TRBV28 and TRBJ2-6): DVKVTQSSRYLVKRTGEKVFLECVQDMDHENMFWYRQDPGLGLRLIYFSYDVKMKEKGDIPEGYSVSREKKERFSLILESASTNQTSMYLCASGAPGANVLTFGAGSRLTVL.

The count of this clone is one. The chain has TRBV30 and TRBJ2-2; D is possibly TRBD2 (5 bases). The V and J ends lost 1 base and 4 bases respectively, with 13 bases between them. This CDR3 region has 15 residues. The germline V gene has CDR1 GTSNPN and CDR2 SVGIG (reference sequence). The CDR3 sequence: CAWSARELLTGELFF. CDR3 coding DNA: TGTGCCTGGAGTGCCCGGGAACTCCTCACCGGGGAGCTGTTTTTT. The whole variable domain, remainder taken from reference TRBV30 and TRBJ2-2, is SQTIHQWPATLVQPVGSPLSLECTVEGTSNPNLYWYRQAAGRGLQLLFYSVGIGQISSEVPQNLSASRPQDRQFILSSKKLLLSDSGFYLCAWSARELLTGELFFGEGSRLTVL.

The sample holds one count of this clone. The rearrangement joins TRBV11-3 to TRBJ2-2; D call uncertain. Germline CDR1 and CDR2: SGHNT and YENEEA. The CDR3 sequence is 14 residues long. Trimming left V 3 bases short and J 7 bases short, with 12 bases between. CDR3 nucleotide sequence: TGTGCCAGCAGCTTGAACAGTGGCTACGGGGAGCTGTTTTTT. Its translation: CASSLNSGYGELFF.